The next 10 T cell receptor beta chains were all read from a single sample in a study of molecular identifiers for immune sequencing clone quantification. Each CDR3 protein gets one entry after TCRdb re-called the PCR reads with MiXCR. In the table there are a few hundred thousand distinct CDR3 sequences, roughly 24% of which are singletons. Sequencing was carried out using naive CD8+ T cells from blood, with Jurkat cell RNA spiked in. Subset defined: FACS-sorted CD8+CD4-CCR7+CD45RA+ naive T cells. These receptors were obtained from a human donor in good health. Some libraries in this study had Jurkat cell RNA spiked in.

The chain carries TRBV7-9 and TRBJ2-5; the D gene is possibly TRBD2 (5 bases). The CDR3 consists of 13 residues. The V gene's germline CDR1 is SEHNR and CDR2 FQNEAQ (reference sequence). Trimming shortened V by 6 bases and J by 2 bases, and 10 bases separated the two germline ends. The CDR3, as DNA: TGTGCCAGCAGAGACTATAGTCAAGAGACCCAGTACTTC. It yields the protein CASRDYSQETQYF.

This chain connects TRBV20-1 to TRBJ1-1, with unresolved D. Germline V gene lookup returns CDR1 DFQATT and CDR2 SNEGSKA (reference sequence). CDR3 length: 10 amino acids. Deletions cut 1 base from V and 5 bases from J, with 2 bases between. The CDR3 sequence is CSARGTEAFF. The DNA for the CDR3 is TGCAGTGCTAGAGGTACTGAAGCTTTCTTT.

Note on this clonotype: Just one base apart from a much larger clone, this may be a read error. The CDR3: CASSRADTDTQCF. The CDR3 region has the DNA TGTGCCAGCAGCCGGGCCGACACAGATACGCAGTGTTTT. The rearrangement uses TRBV7-9 and TRBJ2-3; D is unclear. CDR1 is SEHNR and CDR2 is FQNEAQ in the germline V gene (reference sequence). This CDR3 contains 13 residues.

As to this clonotype: Its ends do not fully match the called genes, so a read error is possible. The CDR3 sequence: CASSHIAGAYEQHF. DNA for the CDR3: TGTGCCAGCAGCCATATCGCAGGGGCCTACGAGCAGCACTTC. The chain uses TRBV27 and TRBJ2-7; D is perhaps TRBD1 (6 bases). From germline, CDR1 is MNHEY and CDR2 SMNVEV (reference sequence). CDR3 size: 14 residues.

This clonotype was counted between two and nine times. This chain links TRBV20-1 with TRBJ2-7; 11 nucleotides match TRBD2. The junction had 5 bases not matched to a gene; V was cut back by 1 base and J by 6 bases. This CDR3 has 14 amino acids. From germline, CDR1 is DFQATT and CDR2 SNEGSKA (reference sequence). CDR3 DNA sequence: TGCAGTGCTAGAGTGCTAGCGGGAGGTATCGAGCAGTACTTC. Translating gives CSARVLAGGIEQYF.

This clonotype was recorded many times. A junction end diverges from the germline sequence, so it may reflect a read error. The rearrangement uses TRBV7-7 and TRBJ2-3; 8 bases are shared with TRBD2. The germline V gene encodes CDR1 SSHAT and CDR2 FNYEAQ (reference sequence). This CDR3 is built from 15 residues. CDR3: CASSYSGASTDTQYF. The CDR3 DNA reads as TGTGCTAGCAGCTATAGCGGGGCTAGCACAGATACGCAGTATTTT.

This clonotype was counted at least ten times. This rearrangement joins TRBV13 to TRBJ2-7, with D possibly matching TRBD2 (5 bases). CDR3 length equals 15 residues. Germline V CDR1 and CDR2: PRHDT, FYEKMQ (reference sequence). V was pared by 5 bases and J by 3 bases, with 17 bases between. The DNA of the CDR3 is TGTGCCAGCAGCCCGGGGAGTTCGCCACTCTACGAGCAGTACTTC. This gives the protein CASSPGSSPLYEQYF.

J is TRBJ1-1 and V is TRBV25-1; no clear D gene. The V end was cut by 7 bases, the J end by 4 bases, with 13 bases between. This CDR3 is built from 13 residues. Germline CDR1 and CDR2: MGHDK and SYGVNS. CDR3 sequence: CASTHLGGTEAFF. In nucleotides, the CDR3 is TGTGCCAGCACCCATCTGGGAGGCACTGAAGCTTTCTTT. Looking up the rest from reference TRBV25-1 and TRBJ1-1 gives the full variable domain: EADIYQTPRYLVIGTGKKITLECSQTMGHDKMYWYQQDPGMELHLIHYSYGVNSTEKGDLSSESTVSRIRTEHFPLTLESARPSHTSQYLCASTHLGGTEAFFGQGTRLTVV.

This clonotype appeared many times. The V and J genes are TRBV29-1 and TRBJ2-2, with D perhaps TRBD1 or TRBD2 (5 bases each). V gave up 6 bases and J gave up 8 bases, with 16 bases separating them. The germline gives CDR1 SQVTM, CDR2 ANQGSEA. The CDR3 contains 13 residues. The CDR3 coding sequence is TGCAGCGTCGGGGATCGGGGACGGGGGGAGCTGTTTTTT. Amino acids: CSVGDRGRGELFF.

This clonotype was seen a few times. V gene TRBV7-9 combines with J gene TRBJ2-7; a possible D gene is TRBD1 (6 bases). Germline V CDR1 and CDR2: SEHNR, FQNEAQ (reference sequence). The CDR3 sequence is 15 residues long. Trimming stripped 7 bases from V and 3 bases from J, with 19 bases between. The CDR3 here is CASNDNRDNYYEQYF. The CDR3 bases are TGTGCCAGCAACGATAACCGGGACAATTACTACGAGCAGTACTTC.